Sequencing of this TCR beta chain was carried out in a study of neurological immune-mediated disorders. Study-level points and caveats: The absence of any CDR3 amino acid sequence shared by expanded clones across subjects suggests that repertoires were private in all groups.

The authors produced cDNA by 5'RACE using 10-nucleotide random UMIs. One entry per CDR3 protein results from TCRdb running MiXCR on the 5' RACE reads. The table lists about 30,000 distinct CDR3 sequences, roughly 15% of them singletons. Germline CDR1 reads SGHVS; CDR2 reads FQNEAQ. With V trimmed by 2 bases and J by 11 bases, 7 bases remained unmatched. The CDR3 totals 14 residues. This clonotype is a singleton in its sample. The antigen is unknown. The clonotype comes from a man between 70 and 80 years old in good health. V usage is TRBV7-8 and J usage is TRBJ1-5, with 9 bases identical to TRBD1. The sample consisted of PBMCs. The DNA of the CDR3 is TGTGCCAGCAGCTTAAGGACAGGGGACCAGACCCAGCATTTT. Its translation: CASSLRTGDQTQHF.